This T cell receptor beta chain was retrieved from a study of yellow fever vaccine responses in identical twins. CDR1 SGHAT and CDR2 FQDESV come from the germline V gene (reference sequence). The CDR3 has 15 amino acids. V was shortened by 7 bases and J by 1 base, with 17 bases between the two germline ends. Findings and limits, study-wide: Reportedly, the T cell response mounted by twins to vaccine seemed partly convergent, partly personalized.

This clonotype was detected only once. Its target is not known. Each CDR3 protein is one row after TCRdb ran MiXCR on the RT-PCR reads. The sample has under 3,000 distinct CDR3 sequences, around 90% seen once. This sample comprised T cells from blood (PBMCs), unsorted or a sorted subset (not recorded which), obtained before or after yellow fever vaccination (not recorded which). The J gene is TRBJ2-7, the V gene TRBV11-1; no firm D call. This receptor was taken from a female donor who received the yellow fever vaccine. The CDR3, as DNA: TGTGCCAGCAAAGCTAGAAGTAGCACTTCCTACGAGCAGTACTTC. Its protein product is CASKARSSTSYEQYF.